The T cell receptor beta chain described here comes from a study of shared clonotypes between healthy human individuals. V trimming: 4 bases; J trimming: 6 bases; junction bases outside the gene matches: 7. CDR3 length equals 15 residues. The germline V gene encodes CDR1 SGHRS and CDR2 YFSETQ. Genomic DNA of each subset was evenly split across several immunoSEQ plates. The protocol was immunoSEQ multiplex PCR, while the TCRdb copy is restricted to in-frame clones and leaves out a portion. This sample carries fewer than 3 million clones, 85% to 95% of them seen once, and the ten largest clones take more than 0.35%.

The sample consisted of naive CD4+ T cells from PBMCs. Subset noted: CD45RA+ positively selected. The genes are TRBV5-1 and TRBJ1-4; TRBD1 aligns across 9 bases. This receptor was identified in a man between 18 and 29 years old in good health. Some clones in this sample may be carry-over from other donors' samples. CDR3 coding DNA: TGCGCCAGCAGCGCGGACAGGGGTCAAGATGAAAAACTGTTTTTT. Protein product: CASSADRGQDEKLFF.